This TCR beta chain was observed in a study of Graves' ophthalmopathy and Graves' hyperthyroidism (dated by TCRdb to 2016 to 2019). General notes on the study: Peripheral blood was collected at initial diagnosis, before any treatment. The study used TCR beta repertoire signatures to distinguish Graves' ophthalmopathy from Graves' hyperthyroidism and to predict progression to ophthalmopathy. In total, over 130 blood samples were TCR-sequenced: 40 to 45 ophthalmopathy, some 75 hyperthyroidism and approximately 17 hyperthyroidism-to-ophthalmopathy patients. To explore V-J signatures that distinguish ophthalmopathy from hyperthyroidism, a discovery set of 100 patients was enrolled, made up of around 44 with ophthalmopathy and some 58 with stable hyperthyroidism. For independent validation, a separate cohort was made up of approximately 19 hyperthyroidism patients plus 17 patients who later progressed from hyperthyroidism to ophthalmopathy. In over five hyperthyroidism patients, T-cell repertoires of thyroid tissue and blood were compared. Following sample collection, hyperthyroidism patients were given methimazole at a starting dose of 30 mg daily, and ophthalmopathy patients were given high-dose intravenous methylprednisolone. Broader findings and caveats from the paper: In cross-validation, the 13-signature model distinguished ophthalmopathy from stable hyperthyroidism with 85% to 90% sensitivity and roughly 81% specificity, and in the test set the corresponding values were roughly 78% and 74%. Sample size was not predetermined statistically, and investigators were not blinded to group allocation. In validation, the model predicted ophthalmopathy progression with more than 55% sensitivity and approximately 72% specificity; some 13 predicted patients were CT-confirmed with GO in a median of approximately 6.2 months. Most of the expanded thyroid clonotypes with a frequency above 0.001 were also detected in blood, and it was suggested that the thyroid immune response may be reflected by blood repertoires.

Patients with ophthalmopathy had moderately to severely active disease, with a Clinical Activity Score of 3 or more, a NOSPECS grade of 4 or more, and a disease duration of less than 3 months. Patients with other autoimmune diseases, uncontrolled infections, pregnancy or lactation were excluded. Clinical symptoms, serum thyroxine, TRAb, thyroid ultrasound and orbital computed tomography formed the basis of the diagnosis. Using Ficoll-Paque density gradient centrifugation, PBMCs were isolated from over 8.5 ml of fresh peripheral blood. Total RNA was extracted with Trizol reagent and quality-checked on an Agilent 2100 Bioanalyzer. CDR1 and CDR2 (SNHLY, FYNNEI) derive from the germline V gene. Trimming costs V 4 bases and J 4 bases, and their ends lie 11 bases apart. The CDR3 covers 13 residues, taking in both the cysteine and the phenylalanine. Only the CDR3 DNA stays, 39 bases, in frame from base 1.

Concerning this clonotype itself: It has no known antigen specificity. Within one base of it there is no much larger clone, and no base qualities were kept.

For repertoire sequencing, the TCR beta CDR3 regions were amplified from RNA transcripts. A first-round RT-PCR used HTBI primers with the Qiagen OneStep RT-PCR kit, followed by a second-round multiplex PCR, size selection and purification. Libraries were sequenced on an Illumina HiSeq2000 using paired-end 100 bp reads. Processing in the source paper ran as follows. SOAPnuke was used for read processing, and reads with adapters, uncalled bases, a mean Phred below 15, or no exact constant-primer or identifier match were discarded. High-quality paired reads were merged with COPE v1.2.5. Clonotypes were defined as unique nucleotide sequences and were aligned to IMGT TRB V, D and J references using MiTCR v1.1. Analysis was restricted to V-J combinations with a frequency above 0.0001, which covered 99.2% of repertoires. A TCR clonal expansion and chaos score per V-J combination was defined as the ratio of F50 clonal expansion to chaos observed in the TCRdist matrix. Welch's t-statistics and random forest were used to reduce the features to roughly 14 V-J combinations, which were then used as input to a naive Bayes classifier. Thyroid-blood repertoire similarity was quantified with the Morisita-Horn index. Starting from the raw public reads, TCRdb applied fastp trimming at Q25, assembled clones with MiXCR and retained in-frame beta chains. Rows merge per CDR3 protein into single entries with the most common DNA and genes. V and J calls and clone size were set by TCRdb, not the authors. Here the sample has 230,000 or so distinct CDR3 sequences; around 45% occur a single time. Clones ranked in the top ten supply roughly 50% of the sample.

The specimen was peripheral blood. The receptor chain draws on TRBV2 and TRBJ2-7, with a tentative D gene TRBD2 over 5 matching bases. This sequence originates from an adult man with Graves' ophthalmopathy. The sequenced DNA is TGTGCCAGCAGTGGGGATAGCGAGTACGAGCAGTACTTC. It translates as CASSGDSEYEQYF.